This TCR beta chain was found in a study of blood T cell repertoires in COVID-19 (dated by TCRdb to 2020 to 2021). For the wider study: Collaborator samples came from the United States, Italy and Spain and covered acute and convalescent phases of COVID-19. The prospective study material was composed of cDNA or gDNA derived from T cells, B-cell-depleted T cells, or PBMCs. Deeply sampled blood TCRbeta repertoires from subjects exposed to, actively infected with, or recovered from COVID-19 were included in the dataset. The repertoires were released in a freely available public database meant as a resource for research on the immune response to SARS-CoV-2. The samples were drawn from two sources: the first 160 participants of the ongoing ImmuneRACE study, and 1,254 subjects contributed by 6 global collaborators. A de-identified subject ID, COVID-19 status, age in years and sex were almost always included in the sample metadata. Where available, HLA class I and class II types were taken from metadata supplied by the sample provider and were not determined by assay-based typing. Overall study results and their limits: The quantity of clinical and demographic metadata differed by source and by participant and was supplied without curation.

As to this clone: It has no known antigen specificity. No base quality values were provided; no much bigger clone lies one nucleotide off.

The immunoSEQ Assay, a bias-controlled multiplex PCR, was used to amplify TCRbeta CDR3 regions from genomic DNA. Per the original workflow: The number of nucleated cells in each sample was estimated by amplification of reference gene primers within the assay. To quantify the absolute abundance of each unique TCRbeta CDR3 rearrangement, sequence reads were collapsed and filtered. For each sample, productive Simpson clonality was calculated by taking the square root of Simpson's diversity index across productive rearrangements. The clones in this table, taken by TCRdb from immuneACCESS, are in-frame only. Not every clone is retained; where verified, under half of the shortfall comes from an unresolved V gene, and the cause of the rest is unknown. Clonal size and the V and J genes are those of that table, whereas D and trimming came from the DNA. The sample records 470,000 or so clones, roughly 90% of which are singletons. The top ten clonotypes cover approximately 4.5% of the sample.

According to the germline V gene, CDR1 reads SGHVS and CDR2 reads FQNEAQ. Between the V and J ends, shortened by 0 bases and 4 bases respectively, the junction contains 6 bases. The cysteine opens and the phenylalanine closes a CDR3 of 13 amino acids. Only CDR3 DNA is held: 39 bases, read in frame from base 1. Each collaborating institution followed its own protocols to collect whole blood in K2EDTA tubes. For TCRbeta analysis, collaborators shipped samples as frozen whole blood, isolated PBMCs, or DNA extracted from either of those sample types. The specimen was peripheral blood. The clonotype was recovered from a woman aged 25 to 39 with acute or convalescent COVID-19. The sequence joins TRBV7-8 to TRBJ2-5; the D gene cannot be resolved reliably. The CDR3 protein: CASSLAYRETQYF. The sequenced DNA is TGTGCCAGCAGCTTAGCTTATCGAGAGACCCAGTACTTC. This CDR3, with the reference TRBV7-8 and TRBJ2-5 proteins standing in past its ends, gives the full variable domain GAGVSQSPRYKVAKRGQDVALRCDPISGHVSLFWYQQALGQGPEFLTYFQNEAQLDKSGLPSDRFFAERPEGSVSTLKIQRTQQEDSAVYLCASSLAYRETQYFGPGTRLLVL.